This T cell receptor (beta chain) was retrieved from a study of T cells in Graves' hyperthyroidism and ophthalmopathy. The CDR3 runs to 14 residues. The V gene's germline CDR1 is DFQATT and CDR2 SNEGSKA (reference sequence). V gave up 6 bases and J gave up 0 bases, with 11 bases separating them. TCR beta CDR3 regions were amplified from RNA. The HTBI set primed first-round TCR CDR3 RT-PCR. TCRdb reanalysed the multiplex PCR reads using MiXCR and keeps one entry per CDR3 protein. Among fewer than 700,000 distinct CDR3 sequences, about 16% were seen once, and the ten largest hold over 3.5%. This clonotype was seen a single time. It may be a read error: a sequence one base away is much more abundant. This CDR3 is missing its conserved last phenylalanine or tryptophan, likely due to a read error.

The TCR originated in a woman in her 30s with Graves' hyperthyroidism. The sample taken for sequencing was blood. The rearrangement uses TRBV20-1 and TRBJ1-4; no reliable D call. Here the CDR3 reads CSAPEIATNEKLFC. CDR3 bases: TGCAGTGCCCCTGAGATTGCAACTAATGAAAAACTGTTTTGT.